The 30 T cell receptor beta chains given below trace back to one sample, sequenced in a study of T cells in Graves' hyperthyroidism and ophthalmopathy. TCR beta CDR3 regions were amplified from RNA transcripts. An initial round of RT-PCR targeting the TCR CDR3 relied on the HTBI primer set. TCRdb analysed the multiplex PCR reads with MiXCR anew, one entry per CDR3 protein. The sample lists a few hundred thousand distinct CDR3 sequences, roughly 14% occurring once. Sequences were obtained from blood. The receptor source for this set is a woman in her thirties with Graves' hyperthyroidism.

This clonotype was counted ten times or more. V gene TRBV29-1 combines with J gene TRBJ2-5; D gene uncertain. Trimming took off 6 bases at V and 2 bases at J, with 4 bases between the two ends. The germline V gene encodes CDR1 SQVTM and CDR2 ANQGSEA. CDR3 length: 10 residues. This CDR3 is CSVQQETQYF. In nucleotides, the CDR3 is TGCAGCGTCCAACAAGAGACCCAGTACTTC.

This clonotype has more than one count but fewer than ten. V gene TRBV29-1 combines with J gene TRBJ1-1; unclear D gene. The CDR3 length is 14 residues. CDR1 is SQVTM, CDR2 ANQGSEA, per germline. Between the trimmed V and J ends, which lost 1 base and 1 base, there was a span of 10 bases. CDR3 sequence reads: CSVEGGWGNTEAFF. The CDR3 nucleotides are TGCAGCGTTGAAGGCGGATGGGGGAACACTGAAGCTTTCTTT.

The chain links TRBV3-1 to TRBJ2-7; 10 bases match TRBD2. With 4 bases clipped from V and 1 base from J, the junction kept 4 bases outside the gene matches. The CDR3 is 15 residues long. Looked up from germline, CDR1 is LGHDT and CDR2 is YNNKEL (reference sequence). The CDR3 protein is CASSRPSGSSYEQYF. In DNA, the CDR3 is TGTGCCAGCAGCCGGCCTAGCGGGAGTTCCTACGAGCAGTACTTC.

A word on this clonotype: Possible read error: a much larger clone is one base away. This rearrangement joins TRBV18 to TRBJ2-3, with a weak D call TRBD1 (5 bases). Gene TRBJ1-5 matches the end of the DNA better, so the J call may be wrong. Germline CDR1 is KGHSH and CDR2 is LQKENI. The CDR3 covers 17 residues. The CDR3 is CASSPQQEGPLTDTQHF. CDR3 DNA: TGTGCCAGCTCACCCCAACAGGAAGGTCCCCTCACAGATACGCAGCATTTT.

A note on this clonotype: A much more abundant neighbour one base away suggests this may be a read error. The genes are TRBV27 and TRBJ2-3; a possible D gene is TRBD2 (6 bases). Germline V gives CDR1 MNHEY, CDR2 SMNVEV (reference sequence). The CDR3 loop spans 17 amino acids. With 7 bases removed from V and 2 bases from J, the gap between germline ends came to 22 bases. The CDR3 bases are TGTGCCAGCACCACCAGAGTGCGGGGAGCCCCCACAGATACGCAGTATTTT. As protein: CASTTRVRGAPTDTQYF.

This clonotype was counted many times. This chain links TRBV2 with TRBJ2-1; no clear D. Trimming stripped 7 bases from V and 5 bases from J, with 18 bases between. Germline V gene lookup returns CDR1 SNHLY and CDR2 FYNNEI. This CDR3 has 15 residues. The CDR3 bases are TGTGCCAGCATTAGGGATAGTCTAAACCACAATGAGCAGTTCTTC. Residues: CASIRDSLNHNEQFF.

The V call is TRBV19, the J call TRBJ2-1; D is ambiguous. Per the germline V gene, CDR1 is LNHDA and CDR2 is SQIVND (reference sequence). The CDR3 sequence is 14 residues long. Trimming shortened V by 6 bases and J by 8 bases, and 17 bases separated the two germline ends. The CDR3: CASSRPGPADEQFF. For the CDR3, the DNA is TGTGCCAGTAGCAGACCAGGCCCGGCTGATGAGCAGTTCTTC.

This clonotype was counted at least ten times. The chain uses TRBV5-1 and TRBJ1-1, with no clear D. CDR1 SGHRS and CDR2 YFSETQ come from the germline V gene. There are 13 residues in the CDR3. V shed 1 base and J shed 7 bases, with 11 bases lying between them. The CDR3 loop reads CASSLTDRIEAFF. The CDR3 DNA reads TGCGCCAGCAGCTTGACAGATCGTATTGAAGCTTTCTTT.

This clonotype was counted a few times. The rearrangement links TRBV15 to TRBJ1-4; D remains ambiguous. The CDR3 contains 16 residues. V was clipped by 0 bases and J by 0 bases, with 8 bases between them. From germline, CDR1 is LNHNV and CDR2 YYDKDF (reference sequence). CDR3 sequence reads: CATSRDLLTTNEKLFF. The CDR3 DNA is TGTGCCACCAGCAGAGATCTGCTAACAACTAATGAAAAACTGTTTTTT.

In its sample, this clonotype was seen many times. The chain carries TRBV5-6 and TRBJ1-1; weak D call: TRBD1 (6 bases). Germline V gene sequence: CDR1 SGHDT, CDR2 YYEEEE. The V end lost 4 bases, the J end lost 1 base, and 11 bases lay between the germline ends. The CDR3 extends over 14 amino acids. CDR3 residues: CASSRKGGNTEAFF. In DNA, the CDR3 is TGTGCCAGCAGCCGTAAGGGGGGGAACACTGAAGCTTTCTTT.

This clonotype showed up just a few times. The rearrangement joins TRBV20-1 to TRBJ2-3; tentatively, D is TRBD1 (5 bases). The CDR3 covers 15 residues. Germline V lookup: CDR1 DFQATT, CDR2 SNEGSKA (reference sequence). V was trimmed by 0 bases and J by 2 bases, leaving 12 bases between them. The CDR3 is CSARDSYRSTDTQYF. DNA for the CDR3: TGCAGTGCTAGAGATTCTTACAGGTCCACAGATACGCAGTATTTT.

This clonotype was seen repeatedly, ten times or more. The V call is TRBV2, the J call TRBJ2-3; a weak D match, TRBD2 (6 bases). Germline CDR1 reads SNHLY; CDR2 reads FYNNEI. The CDR3 covers 13 residues. With 10 bases removed from V and 2 bases from J, the gap between germline ends came to 13 bases. As DNA, the CDR3 is TGTGCCATAGGGGACTCTCACACAGATACGCAGTATTTT. Translated, it gives CAIGDSHTDTQYF.

This clonotype was recorded at least ten times. This chain connects TRBV3-1 to TRBJ2-7, with D possibly TRBD2 on 5 matching bases. The CDR3 length is 13 residues. Germline CDR1 is LGHDT and CDR2 is YNNKEL (reference sequence). The V end lost 6 bases, the J end lost 2 bases, and 11 bases lay between the germline ends. The CDR3: CASRRFGTYEQYF. CDR3 in DNA: TGTGCCAGCAGGCGCTTCGGGACCTACGAGCAGTACTTC.

In this sample, this clonotype turned up a few times. This chain joins TRBV6-6 and TRBJ1-4, with no clear D. Germline CDR1 MNHNY, CDR2 SVGAGI (reference sequence). This CDR3 region has 13 residues. Trimming left V 0 bases short and J 8 bases short, with 7 bases between. The CDR3 nucleotides are TGTGCCAGCAGTTACTCCGAAAAGGAAAAACTGTTTTTT. It specifies CASSYSEKEKLFF.

Turning to this clonotype: Mismatch with germline at one junction end may stem from a read error. V is TRBV19 and J is TRBJ2-2, with a tentative D call TRBD2 (7 bases). CDR1 is LNHDA, CDR2 SQIVND, per germline (reference sequence). This CDR3 comprises 15 residues. CDR3 sequence: CASTIGGGGTGELFF. The DNA of the CDR3 is TGTGCCAGTACTATAGGGGGGGGGGGCACCGGGGAGCTGTTTTTT.

This clonotype occurred many times. V is TRBV28 and J is TRBJ2-2; TRBD2 agrees at 14 bases. The CDR3 loop spans 21 amino acids. Germline V CDR1 and CDR2: MDHEN, SYDVKM. The V segment lost 4 bases and the J segment 6 bases; nucleotides outside the gene matches: 19. The CDR3 spells CASSSRPGTSGSQFTAGELFF. The CDR3 nucleotides are TGTGCCAGCAGTTCACGCCCCGGGACTAGCGGGAGTCAGTTCACCGCCGGGGAGCTGTTTTTT.

Many counts were recorded for this clonotype. This chain links TRBV28 with TRBJ2-1, with TRBD2 matching over 7 bases. The CDR3 is 14 amino acids. CDR1 and CDR2 from the germline V gene are MDHEN and SYDVKM. V lost 2 bases and J lost 7; bases outside the gene matches: 5. For the CDR3, the DNA is TGTGCCAGCAGTTTAGGGGGGGTACAGAATGAGCAGTTCTTC. It is translated as CASSLGGVQNEQFF.

This clonotype was counted at least ten times. This chain links TRBV20-1 with TRBJ2-1; D gene ambiguous. The CDR3 is made up of 10 amino acids. Germline CDR1 reads DFQATT; CDR2 reads SNEGSKA (reference sequence). Trimming stripped 6 bases from V and 7 bases from J, with 7 bases between. Here the CDR3 DNA reads TGCAGTGCCTCTAGGAATGAGCAGTTCTTC. Translating gives CSASRNEQFF.

This clonotype appeared a few times. The gene calls are TRBV5-1 and TRBJ2-1; tentatively, D is TRBD2 (6 bases). Germline assignment: CDR1 SGHRS and CDR2 YFSETQ. The CDR3 is made up of 16 amino acids. Trimming pared 0 bases from V and 5 bases from J, leaving 15 bases between. The CDR3 region has the DNA TGCGCCAGCAGCTTGGCGGCGGGAAGCGGTGACAATGAGCAGTTCTTC. Protein product: CASSLAAGSGDNEQFF.

This sequence joins TRBV6-1 and TRBJ2-3, with D maybe TRBD2 (5 bases). The CDR3 length is 13 residues. Germline CDR1 and CDR2: MNHNS and SASEGT. V was trimmed by 10 bases and J by 5 bases, leaving 16 bases between them. CDR3 loop: CATNEGTEDTQYF. As DNA, the CDR3 is TGTGCCACGAATGAGGGTACGGAAGATACGCAGTATTTT.

The chain joins TRBV9 to TRBJ2-1; 7 bases line up with TRBD2. The CDR3 extends over 16 amino acids. V lost 3 bases, J lost 3 bases, and 9 bases stayed unmatched. Germline assignment: CDR1 SGDLS and CDR2 YYNGEE. CDR3 residues: CASSARLADYYNEQFF. The CDR3 DNA sequence: TGTGCCAGCAGCGCGAGACTAGCAGATTACTACAATGAGCAGTTCTTC.

This clonotype was found a few times. The rearrangement links TRBV18 to TRBJ1-6, with D possibly being TRBD1 (6 bases). Deletions cut 3 bases from V and 6 bases from J, with 12 bases between. The CDR3 totals 15 residues. In germline, CDR1 is KGHSH, CDR2 LQKENI. This chain's CDR3 is CASSPVAGANSPLHF. CDR3 coding DNA: TGTGCCAGCTCACCGGTAGCGGGGGCTAATTCACCCCTCCACTTT. The full variable domain, in which reference TRBV18 and TRBJ1-6 provide the parts outside the CDR3, is NAGVMQNPRHLVRRRGQEARLRCSPMKGHSHVYWYRQLPEEGLKFMVYLQKENIIDESGMPKERFSAEFPKEGPSILRIQQVVRGDSAAYFCASSPVAGANSPLHFGNGTRLTVT.

This clonotype occurred a few times. V is TRBV5-1 and J is TRBJ1-5, with a weak D call TRBD1 (5 bases). Germline lookup yields CDR1 SGHRS and CDR2 YFSETQ. The CDR3 contains 16 residues. Trimming removed 4 bases from V and 2 bases from J, with 16 bases in between. CDR3 in DNA: TGCGCCAGCAGCCTGGAACCGCAGGGTGGCAATCAGCCCCAGCATTTT. It translates to CASSLEPQGGNQPQHF.

There are many counts of this clonotype. The J gene is TRBJ1-2, the V gene TRBV20-1; 8 bases agree with TRBD1. CDR1 is DFQATT and CDR2 is SNEGSKA in the germline V gene (reference sequence). Unmatched junction bases numbered 13, after V lost 5 bases and J lost 2 bases. The CDR3 loop spans 16 amino acids. The CDR3, as DNA: TGCAGTGCTCGCGACGGCCTCGGACAGGGCAACTATGGCTACACCTTC. Protein product: CSARDGLGQGNYGYTF.

This chain joins TRBV24-1 and TRBJ2-3, with unresolved D. Germline V gene sequence: CDR1 KGHDR, CDR2 SFDVKD. V lost 1 base and J 3 bases, leaving 7 bases between the germline ends. The CDR3 loop spans 14 amino acids. The CDR3 region has the DNA TGTGCCACCAGTGATTTAGGCGTAACAGATACGCAGTATTTT. This translates into CATSDLGVTDTQYF.

Points on this clonotype: One base away lies a much larger clone, so this may be a sequencing read error. The rearrangement uses TRBV11-3 and TRBJ2-1; 15 bases map to TRBD2. Germline assignment: CDR1 SGHNT and CDR2 YENEEA. This CDR3 contains 17 residues. The CDR3 spells CACSLDRGLAGGGEQFF. As DNA, the CDR3 is TGTGCCTGCAGCTTAGATAGGGGACTAGCGGGAGGAGGGGAGCAGTTCTTC.

Remarks on this clonotype: A much larger clone differs from this one at a single base, so this may be a read error. The rearrangement joins TRBV2 to TRBJ1-2; D is undetermined. The CDR3 runs to 13 residues. Looked up from germline, CDR1 is SNHLY and CDR2 is FYNNEI. DNA for the CDR3: TGTGCCAGCCGACCCCTCGGGAGCTATGGCTACGCCTTC. Protein product: CASRPLGSYGYAF.

Ten or more counts support this clonotype. This chain uses TRBV29-1 with TRBJ2-1; D might be TRBD1 or TRBD2, each matching 6 bases. The CDR3 is 12 amino acids. Trimming took off 8 bases at V and 3 bases at J, with 11 bases between the two ends. From germline, CDR1 is SQVTM and CDR2 ANQGSEA. In nucleotides, the CDR3 is TGCAGCTACGGGGGCCACTACAATGAGCAGTTCTTC. Encoded protein: CSYGGHYNEQFF.

This clonotype was counted at least ten times. The rearrangement uses TRBV28 and TRBJ2-1, with 8 bases aligning to TRBD2. V lost 6 bases, J lost 0 bases, and 7 bases stayed unmatched. The CDR3 has 16 residues. The germline V gene encodes CDR1 MDHEN and CDR2 SYDVKM. The CDR3: CASSRSGASSYNEQFF. The CDR3 bases are TGTGCCAGCAGCCGTAGCGGGGCAAGCTCCTACAATGAGCAGTTCTTC.

This clonotype was seen ten or more times. The rearrangement joins TRBV29-1 to TRBJ2-7, with 9 bases fitting TRBD2. Germline V gene data show CDR1 as SQVTM and CDR2 as ANQGSEA. Trimming at V came to 1 base and at J to 8 bases, leaving 9 bases not matched to a gene. CDR3 length: 14 residues. CDR3 amino acids: CSVEAPGASGKQYF. Written as DNA, the CDR3 is TGCAGCGTTGAAGCTCCTGGGGCTAGCGGGAAGCAGTACTTC.